This paragraph reports one T cell receptor beta chain. The antigen is not known. Assay execution proceeded at the deep level. DNA at around 210 ng, around 30,000 T cell genomes, went into sorted-subset replicate PCRs. Assay used: immunoSEQ multiplex PCR; TCRdb lists only in-frame clones, some missing. The table includes about 2.2 million clones, over 85% detected once. This sample was included in a study of shared clonotypes between healthy human individuals. Study-level results: Only a few donors were included, so the genetic and exposure-history diversity represented was limited.

Naive CD8 cells lacked CD45RO and underwent positive selection for CCR7, leaving out terminally differentiated effector memory CD45RA+ cells. Germline loops: CDR1 SGHVS, CDR2 FQNEAQ. With V trimmed by 5 bases and J by 3 bases, 19 bases remained unmatched. The CDR3 loop spans 18 amino acids. The TCR comes from a man in his late teens or twenties in good health. Some clones in this sample may be carry-over from other donors' samples. The V and J genes are TRBV7-8 and TRBJ2-7; 7 positions match TRBD1. The sample consisted of naive CD8+ T cells from PBMCs. The CDR3 spells CASSGGTGVPSSFYEQYF. Here the CDR3 DNA reads TGTGCCAGCAGCGGAGGAACAGGGGTCCCCTCTTCATTCTACGAGCAGTACTTC.